This paragraph covers one T cell receptor beta chain sequence. This clone's antigen is unknown. No base quality information exists; no much larger clone differs at one position. The sample is drawn from a study of T cell responses to AZD1222 COVID-19 vaccine (dated by TCRdb to the early 2020s). With regard to the full study: AZD1222 recipients with second doses at about 4 weeks or about 12 weeks were pooled, because spike-specific TCR depth and breadth did not differ between schedules. Enrollment into the trials was organized by age into subgroups of 18-55, 56-69 and 70-plus years, and those subgroups contained approximately 150, 30 and 60 TCR-sequenced participants, respectively. A total of under 250 trial participants underwent TCR sequencing, of whom about 200 had received two doses of AZD1222 and 26 had received two doses of the MenACWY control vaccine. General conclusions and limits of the study: The 56-69-year group was small, and its depth increase did not reach significance, likely because of low power. After two AZD1222 doses, spike-specific TCR breadth and depth were significantly higher than at day 0 and than in MenACWY recipients. Reportedly, almost half of the unique spike-specific TCRs recognized epitopes lying outside the regions that are mutated in the B.1.351 and B.1.1.7 variants. Because no day 14 peak-response samples were available, the repertoires could be characterized only after the peak T cell response. The whole spike protein was spanned by vaccine-associated CD4 TCRs, and dominant responses were seen in regions 160-218 and 743-854. Participants were mostly white British and included more females than males, and it was suggested by the authors that clonal diversity may have been underestimated. Only five to seven AZD1222 recipients were SARS-CoV-2 seropositive at baseline, limiting conclusions about previously exposed vaccinees.

The CDR3 regions of human TCRbeta chains were analyzed by immunosequencing. The source study handled its data this way. Repertoire TCRs were checked for matches against a reference library of SARS-CoV-2-specific TCRs that had been generated using the MIRA antigen-specificity platform. Breadth meant the fraction of unique TCRs that were SARS-CoV-2-associated, whereas depth meant the fraction of total T cells that were SARS-CoV-2-associated. Using the MIRA data, every spike-specific TCR was mapped to the spike region that the TCR reacted to and assigned to either a CD4 or a CD8 class. Log10-transformed breadth and depth values were compared by one-way ANOVA with Sidak's multiple comparisons tests. TCRdb stores this immuneACCESS table with in-frame sequences only. Part of the clones is absent; in the studies checked, under half of the shortfall reflects unresolved V genes, and no reason is known for the rest. The DNA gave D and trimming, while V, J and clone size come from that table. The sample data list some 150,000 clones, and approximately 83% of these were observed just once. The top ten constitute more than 7% of the sample.

What the time point label conveys for this sample: baseline before first vaccination. The vaccinee samples were drawn from two UK trials, COV001 and COV002, one of which was a single-blind randomized controlled phase 2/3 trial testing AZD1222 (ChAdOx1 nCoV-19) in healthy adults. For TCRbeta chain sequencing, PBMC samples were collected from trial participants at day 0 and at day 28 after the second dose. The starting material was peripheral blood, obtained on day 0 of AZD1222 vaccination. This sequence originates from an adult in good health.

The nucleotide sequence is TGTGCCAGCAGCACGACAGGCAGCTCCTACGAGCAGTACTTC. Its protein reads: CASSTTGSSYEQYF. The chain was built from TRBV6-5 and TRBJ2-7; the D gene is possibly TRBD1, with 6 bases matching. Per the germline V gene, MNHEY is the CDR1 and SVGAGI is the CDR2. V is pared back by 6 bases and J by 0 bases, with 12 bases lying between the germline termini. Counted from cysteine to phenylalanine, this CDR3 has 14 amino acids. Only the CDR3 part of the read is kept: 42 bases, read in frame from the first base.